This TCR beta chain was obtained from a study of CD8 T cells in Susac syndrome. The CDR3 extends over 14 amino acids. V lost 7 bases and J 4 bases, leaving 19 bases between the germline ends. Looked up from germline, CDR1 is SQVTM and CDR2 is ANQGSEA. Regarding the study as a whole: The authors acknowledged that the study's TCR sequencing and HLA analysis involved relatively few individuals.

This clonotype was detected only once. The antigen remains unidentified. Patients with stable or active relapsing-remitting disease, all of them treatment-naive, made up the multiple sclerosis controls. Negative isolation was applied to CD8+ and CD4+ T cells, and FACS enrichment was applied to TEMRA cells. An amount of RNA that ranged from about 0.45 to 1 ug was reverse transcribed with random hexamers. A multiplex approach, immunoSEQ multiplex PCR, amplified TCR beta CDR3 across 54 Vbeta and 13 Jbeta. TCRdb re-derived calls from the immunoSEQ multiplex PCR reads in MiXCR, one entry per CDR3 protein. Of about 200,000 distinct CDR3 sequences listed, about 96% are singletons.

The rearrangement links TRBV29-1 to TRBJ1-1, with a possible D match to TRBD1 (5 bases). Sequencing was performed on CD4+ T cells from PBMCs. This clonotype originated in a human donor with multiple sclerosis. CDR3 in amino acids: CSAGTGGIGTEAFF. For the CDR3, the DNA is TGCAGCGCCGGGACTGGAGGAATCGGCACTGAAGCTTTCTTT.